This T cell receptor (beta chain) emerged from a study of CD8+ T cells in alopecia areata. Study at large: A regimen of oral tofacitinib, 5 to 10 mg twice daily, was given to treated patients.

As the sequencing template, cDNA was produced by extracting RNA and reverse transcribing it. Sequenced by immunoSEQ multiplex PCR; TCRdb stores in-frame clones only, minus some. Of thousands of clones detected, 64% appear once; the ten largest clones hold 16%. As for this clone: Antigen unknown.

Punch biopsies of lesional scalp, plus peripheral blood, were taken from alopecia areata patients. The germline V gene encodes CDR1 SGHTA and CDR2 FQGTGA. Trimming left V 5 bases short and J 4 bases short, with 13 bases between. This CDR3 is 14 amino acids long. Study-wide results and caveats: Normal skin's resident alphabeta T cells are sequenced alongside lesional scalp T cells. It was lesional scalp, especially alopecia totalis/universalis, that showed higher clonality than normal scalp. Mouse data revealed clearer TCR sharing than patient data did, a gap possibly tied to HLA.

This receptor was identified in a human donor with alopecia areata. This sample comprised skin, obtained at week 0. V is TRBV7-3 and J is TRBJ2-3; TRBD2 might be the D (5 bases). CDR3 DNA sequence: TGTGCCAGCAGCCGGACTTCTCCCCCAGATACGCAGTATTTT. It yields the protein CASSRTSPPDTQYF.